Below, 18 T cell receptor beta chains from the same sample are listed, as sequenced in a study of cytomegalovirus exposure and HLA in healthy donors. The PCR ran on 60 Vbeta and 13 Jbeta primers. Clones were sequenced by immunoSEQ multiplex PCR, and TCRdb holds only the in-frame ones, with some missing. The table for this sample gives about 200,000 clones. What was sequenced was PBMCs. These receptors were taken from a boy between 5 and 17 years old in good health and CMV-seronegative.

In DNA, the CDR3 is TGTGCCAGCAGCCGAGTGACAGTAGCTAACTATGGCTACACCTTC. Translated: CASSRVTVANYGYTF. The J gene is TRBJ1-2, the V gene TRBV6-6; TRBD1 might be the D (5 bases). The CDR3 sequence is 15 residues long. Germline-derived CDR1 and CDR2 are MNHNY and SVGAGI (reference sequence). Trimming took off 6 bases at V and 0 bases at J, with 14 bases between the two ends.

The rearrangement joins TRBV14 to TRBJ2-5; 9 bases fit TRBD2. V trimming: 0 bases; J trimming: 2 bases; junction bases outside the gene matches: 4. In germline, CDR1 is SGHDN, CDR2 FVKESK. CDR3 size: 16 residues. The CDR3 loop reads CASSQEAGGLQETQYF. The CDR3 DNA reads as TGTGCCAGCAGCCAAGAGGCGGGGGGGCTACAAGAGACCCAGTACTTC.

The rearrangement uses TRBV5-8 and TRBJ1-5; weak D call: TRBD1 (5 bases). Trimming removed 3 bases from V and 1 base from J, with 8 bases in between. Germline V gene data show CDR1 as SGHTS and CDR2 as YDEGEE. The CDR3 contains 14 residues. The CDR3 coding sequence is TGTGCCAGCAGCTCCAGACAGAGCAATCAGCCCCAGCATTTT. This sequence encodes CASSSRQSNQPQHF. The full variable domain, rest sourced from reference TRBV5-8 and TRBJ1-5, is EAGVTQSPTHLIKTRGQQATLRCSPISGHTSVYWYQQALGLGLQFLLWYDEGEERNRGNFPPRFSGRQFPNYSSELNVNALELEDSALYLCASSSRQSNQPQHFGDGTRLSIL.

This chain connects TRBV29-1 to TRBJ2-7, with D possibly being TRBD1 (6 bases). Trimming took off 2 bases at V and 5 bases at J, with 16 bases between the two ends. Germline CDR1 SQVTM, CDR2 ANQGSEA. The CDR3 contains 14 residues. The CDR3 coding sequence is TGCAGCGTTGAAAATAGTACAGGGTGGAACGAGCAGTACTTC. Protein sequence: CSVENSTGWNEQYF.

This rearrangement joins TRBV6-6 to TRBJ2-1; possibly TRBD2 for D (5 bases). The CDR3 is 15 amino acids. CDR1 is MNHNY and CDR2 is SVGAGI in the germline V gene (reference sequence). The V end was cut by 2 bases, the J end by 4 bases, with 12 bases between. The CDR3 DNA follows: TGTGCCAGCAGTTACCAACCAGCGGCTTACAATGAGCAGTTCTTC. Encoded protein: CASSYQPAAYNEQFF.

The chain employs TRBV7-2 and TRBJ1-6; D is possibly TRBD1 (5 bases). Germline lookup yields CDR1 SGHTA and CDR2 FQGNSA. The CDR3 is 12 amino acids. The V end was cut by 11 bases, the J end by 9 bases, with 14 bases between. The CDR3 nucleotides are TGTGCCGGGGGGGGGATGGGTTCACCCCTCCACTTT. This translates into CAGGGMGSPLHF.

The gene calls are TRBV27 and TRBJ2-7; 7 nucleotides match TRBD1. This CDR3 has 13 amino acids. The V gene's germline CDR1 is MNHEY and CDR2 SMNVEV (reference sequence). V was clipped by 8 bases and J by 5 bases; unmatched bases: 9. CDR3 in amino acids: CASAGTVLHEQYF. The CDR3 nucleotides read TGTGCCAGCGCCGGGACAGTGCTCCACGAGCAGTACTTC.

The chain is built from TRBV4-2 and TRBJ2-1; 11 bases align to TRBD1. The trim removed 3 bases at V and 6 bases at J, leaving 7 bases unmatched. The germline CDR1 and CDR2 sequences are LGHNA and YNFKEQ. The CDR3 consists of 16 residues. The CDR3, as DNA: TGTGCCAGCAGCCAGGCCTCCGGGACAGGGGGCAATGAGCAGTTCTTC. Translated: CASSQASGTGGNEQFF.

This chain links TRBV7-2 with TRBJ2-1, with unresolved D. Germline lookup yields CDR1 SGHTA and CDR2 FQGNSA. CDR3 size: 15 residues. V gave up 5 bases and J gave up 7 bases, with 18 bases separating them. The CDR3 protein is CASSPNAVSLNEQFF. CDR3 DNA: TGTGCCAGCAGCCCCAACGCAGTCTCCTTGAATGAGCAGTTCTTC. Using reference TRBV7-2 and TRBJ2-1 for the parts outside the CDR3, the full variable domain is GAGVSQSPSNKVTEKGKDVELRCDPISGHTALYWYRQSLGQGLEFLIYFQGNSAPDKSGLPSDRFSAERTGGSVSTLTIQRTQQEDSAVYLCASSPNAVSLNEQFFGPGTRLTVL.

The chain links TRBV7-2 to TRBJ2-2; D remains ambiguous. The CDR3 spans 15 residues. In germline, CDR1 is SGHTA, CDR2 FQGNSA. V was clipped by 2 bases and J by 1 base, with 8 bases between them. CDR3 region: CASSLWPRNTGELFF. The CDR3 nucleotides are TGTGCCAGCAGCTTATGGCCAAGGAACACCGGGGAGCTGTTTTTT.

The CDR3 region has the DNA TGTGCCAGCAGCTCCACAGGGGACTATGGCTACACCTTC. This gives the protein CASSSTGDYGYTF. The chain uses TRBV7-9 and TRBJ1-2, with 7 positions matching TRBD1. The ends lost 4 bases at V and 3 bases at J; junction bases unmatched: 2. Germline V gene sequence: CDR1 SEHNR, CDR2 FQNEAQ (reference sequence). The CDR3 length is 13 residues.

The V call is TRBV27, the J call TRBJ1-4; no definite D call. The CDR3 loop spans 14 amino acids. The V gene lost 6 bases and the J gene lost 2 bases, with 10 bases spanning the gap. Looked up from germline, CDR1 is MNHEY and CDR2 is SMNVEV (reference sequence). The CDR3 region is CASSLTITNEKLFF. Here the CDR3 DNA reads TGTGCCAGCAGCCTCACTATTACTAATGAAAAACTGTTTTTT.

The chain is built from TRBV7-9 and TRBJ1-2, with unresolved D. Germline V gene lookup returns CDR1 SEHNR and CDR2 FQNEAQ (reference sequence). The V end lost 0 bases, the J end lost 2 bases, and 7 bases lay between the germline ends. This CDR3 has 14 residues. The CDR3 DNA follows: TGTGCCAGCAGCTTAGCCGCAGCGAACTATGGCTACACCTTC. Amino acid sequence: CASSLAAANYGYTF.

The chain is built from TRBV7-8 and TRBJ1-2, with D unresolved. Looked up from germline, CDR1 is SGHVS and CDR2 is FQNEAQ. This CDR3 is 14 amino acids long. Trimming took off 2 bases at V and 0 bases at J, with 7 bases between the two ends. CDR3 sequence: CASSLLRANYGYTF. For the CDR3, the DNA is TGTGCCAGCAGCTTATTACGGGCTAACTATGGCTACACCTTC.

The gene calls are TRBV18 and TRBJ1-1; TRBD1 aligns across 9 bases. The germline V gene has CDR1 KGHSH and CDR2 LQKENI. With V trimmed by 4 bases and J by 3 bases, 9 bases remained unmatched. There are 16 residues in the CDR3. CDR3 in DNA: TGTGCCAGCTCACTACAGGGGGCGGTGGGGGACACTGAAGCTTTCTTT. It is translated as CASSLQGAVGDTEAFF. The variable domain in full, completed from reference TRBV18 and TRBJ1-1, reads NAGVMQNPRHLVRRRGQEARLRCSPMKGHSHVYWYRQLPEEGLKFMVYLQKENIIDESGMPKERFSAEFPKEGPSILRIQQVVRGDSAAYFCASSLQGAVGDTEAFFGQGTRLTVV.

The J gene is TRBJ2-3, the V gene TRBV9, with TRBD2 identical over 10 bases. The CDR3 runs to 17 residues. Germline V gene data show CDR1 as SGDLS and CDR2 as YYNGEE. V lost 0 bases and J lost 4; bases outside the gene matches: 8. For the CDR3, the DNA is TGTGCCAGCAGCGTAGACGGGAGCGGGGGGGCATCAGATACGCAGTATTTT. It translates to CASSVDGSGGASDTQYF. The complete variable domain, with remaining parts taken from reference TRBV9 and TRBJ2-3, reads DSGVTQTPKHLITATGQRVTLRCSPRSGDLSVYWYQQSLDQGLQFLIQYYNGEERAKGNILERFSAQQFPDLHSELNLSSLELGDSALYFCASSVDGSGGASDTQYFGPGTRLTVL.

The V call is TRBV6-1, the J call TRBJ1-1; a weak D match, TRBD1 (6 bases). The V end lost 6 bases, the J end lost 1 base, and 9 bases lay between the germline ends. Germline V gene sequence: CDR1 MNHNS, CDR2 SASEGT. There are 13 residues in the CDR3. DNA for the CDR3: TGTGCCAGCAGAACAGGGCCGAACACTGAAGCTTTCTTT. Amino acids: CASRTGPNTEAFF.

The V call is TRBV5-4, the J call TRBJ1-2; TRBD1 is a possible D gene (5 bases). CDR3 length: 14 amino acids. Trimming cost V 4 bases and J 6 bases, with 16 bases left between them. Germline CDR1 and CDR2: SGHNT and YYREEE (reference sequence). The CDR3 region is CASSPWGSGDGYTF. CDR3 bases: TGTGCCAGCAGCCCCTGGGGGTCGGGAGATGGCTACACCTTC.